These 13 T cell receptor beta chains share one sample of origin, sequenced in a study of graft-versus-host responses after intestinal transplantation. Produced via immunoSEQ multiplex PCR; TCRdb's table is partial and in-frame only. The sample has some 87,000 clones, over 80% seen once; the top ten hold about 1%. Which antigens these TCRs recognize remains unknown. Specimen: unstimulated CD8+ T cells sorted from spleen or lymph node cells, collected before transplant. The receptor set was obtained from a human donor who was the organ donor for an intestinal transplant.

CDR3 in amino acids: CASSSWTGGPYGYTF. In DNA, the CDR3 is TGTGCCAGCTCCTCGTGGACAGGGGGCCCCTATGGCTACACCTTC. The chain couples TRBV18 to TRBJ1-2; 11 bases match TRBD1. The CDR3 extends over 15 amino acids. Unmatched junction bases numbered 7, after V lost 6 bases and J lost 4 bases. Germline loops: CDR1 KGHSH, CDR2 LQKENI.

The CDR3 bases are TGTGCCAGCAGCTCGGGACTAGTTTTACGCGAGCAGTACTTC. Protein product: CASSSGLVLREQYF. The chain is built from TRBV7-9 and TRBJ2-7, with TRBD2 identical over 8 bases. V gave up 4 bases and J gave up 6 bases; unmatched junction bases: 8. Germline CDR1 SEHNR, CDR2 FQNEAQ (reference sequence). This CDR3 is 14 amino acids long. Using reference TRBV7-9 and TRBJ2-7 for the parts outside the CDR3, the full variable domain is DTGVSQNPRHKITKRGQNVTFRCDPISEHNRLYWYRQTLGQGPEFLTYFQNEAQLEKSRLLSDRFSAERPKGSFSTLEIQRTEQGDSAMYLCASSSGLVLREQYFGPGTRLTVT.

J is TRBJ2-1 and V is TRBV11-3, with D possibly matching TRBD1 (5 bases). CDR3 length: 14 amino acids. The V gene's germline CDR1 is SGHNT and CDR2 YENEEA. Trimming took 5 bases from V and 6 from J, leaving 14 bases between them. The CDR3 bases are TGTGCCAGCAGCGGAGAGGTTGGGGCCAATGAGCAGTTCTTC. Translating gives CASSGEVGANEQFF.

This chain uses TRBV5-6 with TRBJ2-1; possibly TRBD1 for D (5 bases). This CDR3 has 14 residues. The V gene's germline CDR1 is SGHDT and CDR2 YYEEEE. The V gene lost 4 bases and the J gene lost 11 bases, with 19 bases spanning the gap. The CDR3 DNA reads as TGTGCCAGCAGCGATCCAGTGGGGCGACCCCAGCAGTTCTTC. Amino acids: CASSDPVGRPQQFF.

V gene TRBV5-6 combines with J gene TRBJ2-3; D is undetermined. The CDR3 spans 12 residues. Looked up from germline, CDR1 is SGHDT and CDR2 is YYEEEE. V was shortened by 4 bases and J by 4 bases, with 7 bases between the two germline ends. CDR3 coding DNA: TGTGCCAGCAGCGTCTCCCCAGATACGCAGTATTTT. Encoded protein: CASSVSPDTQYF.

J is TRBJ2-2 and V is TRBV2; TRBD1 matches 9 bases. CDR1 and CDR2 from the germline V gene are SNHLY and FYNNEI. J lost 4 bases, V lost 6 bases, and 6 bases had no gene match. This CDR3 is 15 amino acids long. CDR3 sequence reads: CASRSGQGRTGELFF. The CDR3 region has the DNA TGTGCCAGCAGGTCGGGACAGGGTCGCACCGGGGAGCTGTTTTTT.

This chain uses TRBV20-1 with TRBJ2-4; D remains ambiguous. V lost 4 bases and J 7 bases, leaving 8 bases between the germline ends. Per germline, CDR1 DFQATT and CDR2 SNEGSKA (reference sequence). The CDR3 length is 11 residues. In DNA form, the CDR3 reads TGCAGTGCTAATGCCGGGAACATTCAGTACTTC. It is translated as CSANAGNIQYF.

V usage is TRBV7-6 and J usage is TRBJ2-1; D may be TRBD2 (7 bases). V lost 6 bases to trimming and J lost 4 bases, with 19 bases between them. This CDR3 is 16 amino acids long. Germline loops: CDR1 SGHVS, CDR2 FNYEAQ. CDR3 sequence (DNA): TGTGCCAGCAGTTCTATAGTGGGGGGGCGGTACAATGAGCAGTTCTTC. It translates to CASSSIVGGRYNEQFF.

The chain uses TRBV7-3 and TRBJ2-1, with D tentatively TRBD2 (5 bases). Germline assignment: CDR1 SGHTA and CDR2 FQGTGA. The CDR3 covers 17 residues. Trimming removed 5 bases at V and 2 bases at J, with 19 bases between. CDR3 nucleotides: TGTGCCAGCAGCCCCGAGATAGGTCTAGCCCCCTACAATGAGCAGTTCTTC. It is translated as CASSPEIGLAPYNEQFF.

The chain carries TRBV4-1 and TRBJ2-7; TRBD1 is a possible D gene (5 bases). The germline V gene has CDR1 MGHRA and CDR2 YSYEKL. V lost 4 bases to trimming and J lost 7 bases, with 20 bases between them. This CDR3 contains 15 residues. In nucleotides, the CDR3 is TGCGCCAGCAGCCCCCCCCCAGGGAAATATAGGGAGCAGTACTTC. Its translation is CASSPPPGKYREQYF.

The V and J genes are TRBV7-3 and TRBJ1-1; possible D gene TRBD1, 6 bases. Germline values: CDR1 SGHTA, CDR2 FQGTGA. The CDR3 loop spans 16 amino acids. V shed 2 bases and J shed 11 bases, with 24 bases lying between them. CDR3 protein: CASSLPSLGQKAQAFF. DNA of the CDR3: TGTGCCAGCAGCTTACCCAGCTTAGGACAGAAGGCCCAGGCTTTCTTT.

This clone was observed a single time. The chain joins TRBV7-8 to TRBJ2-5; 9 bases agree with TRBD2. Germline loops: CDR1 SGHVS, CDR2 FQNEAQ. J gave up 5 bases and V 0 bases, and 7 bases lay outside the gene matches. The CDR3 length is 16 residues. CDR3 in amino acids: CASSLALAGVLETQYF. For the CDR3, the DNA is TGTGCCAGCAGCTTAGCTTTAGCGGGAGTGTTGGAGACCCAGTACTTC.

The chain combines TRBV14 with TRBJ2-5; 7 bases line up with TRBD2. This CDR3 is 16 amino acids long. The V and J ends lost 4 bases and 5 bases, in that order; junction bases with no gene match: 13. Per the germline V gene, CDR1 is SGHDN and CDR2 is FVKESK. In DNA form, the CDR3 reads TGTGCCAGCAGCCCCACATCTGCGGGAGTGTGGGAGACCCAGTACTTC. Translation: CASSPTSAGVWETQYF.